A single sample is the source of the 2 T cell receptor beta chains below, sequenced in a study of T-cell reconstitution after alpha-beta-depleted transplantation in children. Construction of the TCRbeta library involved unique molecular identifiers. TCRdb re-called the PCR reads with MiXCR, one entry per CDR3 protein. The table shows 90,000 to 130,000 distinct CDR3 sequences, with about 9.4% occurring only once. This specimen was PBMCs, taken before TCRalphabeta/CD19-depleted stem cell transplant. These receptors all stem from a boy aged 2-9 years with acute lymphoblastic leukemia, due to receive a stem cell transplant.

There are a few counts of this clonotype. The chain employs TRBV20-1 and TRBJ2-7; tentatively, D is TRBD1 or TRBD2 (5 bases each). Deletions cut 3 bases from V and 7 bases from J, with 19 bases between. The CDR3 runs 14 residues. The germline CDR1 and CDR2 sequences are DFQATT and SNEGSKA (reference sequence). The CDR3 sequence is CSARGSDGDLEQYF. DNA of the CDR3: TGCAGTGCTAGGGGGTCCGACGGGGACCTTGAGCAGTACTTC.

This clonotype was seen many times. This sequence joins TRBV7-9 and TRBJ2-2; TRBD1 agrees at 9 bases. V lost 5 bases, J lost 9 bases, and 10 bases stayed unmatched. The CDR3 has 15 amino acids. Germline V gives CDR1 SEHNR, CDR2 FQNEAQ (reference sequence). CDR3 bases: TGTGCCAGCAGCCTCCGGGACAGGGAGGATCGGGAGCTGTTTTTT. Its translation: CASSLRDREDRELFF.